This paragraph covers one T cell receptor beta chain sequence. This clonotype was seen only a few times. Which antigen it targets is not known. No qualities accompany the bases; no much larger clone lies one base away. Receptor libraries were prepared by 5' RACE. Sequencing instrument: NextSeq 500. Unique molecular identifiers were attached to individual cDNA molecules in the TCR library protocol so that sequencing error and PCR bias could be corrected. TCR alpha and beta chains were both sequenced, and the abundances of alpha and beta sequences in each sample were closely correlated with each other. The paper's data handling went like this. Decombinator V4 was used to annotate the V gene, J gene and CDR3 of the TCR sequences. Expanded TCRs were defined as changing significantly between any two time points under a Poisson model with p below 0.0001. TCR abundances were normalised to the total number of TCRs sequenced in each sample and reported as counts per million. MAIT TCRs were defined by TRAV1-2 paired with TRAJ12, TRAJ20 or TRAJ33, and iNKT TCRs by TRAV10 paired with TRAJ18. A search of VDJdb, accessed on 1 November 2021, was run for TCRs annotated to CMV, EBV and SARS-CoV-2, with TCRs annotated for multiple antigens excluded. The raw public data were reprocessed by TCRdb itself: fastp quality trimming at Q25, MiXCR clonotype calling, in-frame beta chains only. Each CDR3 protein appears once, grouped with its most common genes and DNA. The V and J calls reflect TCRdb's pipeline rather than the authors' work. For this sample there are tens of thousands of distinct CDR3 sequences; more than 13% appear just once. 5.5% to 7% of the sample is in the top ten clones.

The CDR3 sequence holds 14 residues, the cysteine and phenylalanine included. Just the 42-base CDR3 DNA is kept, in frame starting at base 1. V trim: 3 bases; J trim: 6 bases; unmatched bases: 2. This entry is derived from a study of early T cells in non-severe SARS-CoV-2 infection (dated by TCRdb to the early 2020s). In the study overall: TCR sequencing used bulk RNA from unsorted whole blood, so alpha and beta chains could not be paired.

The study was a case-control design nested within a healthcare worker cohort in London, UK, with weekly nasopharyngeal swab PCR tests and blood sampling. Between 23 and 31 March 2020, the week of the UK lockdown, healthcare workers were enrolled and then followed up weekly for as long as 16 weeks. Broader findings and caveats from the paper: VDJdb matching was skewed toward anti-spike CD8 responses, so virus-specific expansions were likely underestimated and private and CD4 specificities were missed.

The chain joins TRBV12-3 or TRBV12-4 to TRBJ2-1; 10 central nucleotides agree with TRBD2. The source is an adult who was a healthcare worker with PCR-confirmed SARS-CoV-2 infection or an uninfected control (not recorded which). Source material: whole blood. The CDR3 region reads CASSFSGRTNEQFF. The sequenced DNA is TGTGCCAGCAGTTTTAGCGGGAGGACCAATGAGCAGTTCTTC.